Listed below are T cell receptor beta chains from one sample, sequenced in a study of T cell changes during pregnancy in multiple sclerosis. Profiling relied on immunoSEQ multiplex PCR, and the TCRdb table lists in-frame clones only, not all of them. The sample has roughly 48,000 clones; 88% are singletons. The sample consisted of CD4+ T cells from peripheral blood mononuclear cells, taken in the second trimester of pregnancy. These receptors came from a female donor with multiple sclerosis, enrolled in a pregnancy study. Both conserved end residues are part of each CDR3. The D gene is left open where the match is weak. For some rows the clone size is stated as once, few or many, or as a class when expanded; others skip it.

TRBV6-5	TRBD1	few	TRBJ2-7	CASSNRGFSGNEQYF	TGTGCCAGCAGTAACAGGGGTTTCAGTGGGAACGAGCAGTACTTC
TRBV10-3	TRBD2	.	TRBJ2-2	CALGGPGLADTGELFF	TGTGCCCTCGGAGGACCGGGACTAGCGGACACCGGGGAGCTGTTTTTT
TRBV6-5	.	.	TRBJ2-1	CASSYITGKNEQFF	TGTGCCAGCAGTTACATAACAGGGAAGAATGAGCAGTTCTTC
TRBV28	TRBD1	.	TRBJ2-2	CASSLPTGGAAGELFF	TGTGCCAGCAGTTTACCTACAGGGGGAGCGGCCGGGGAGCTGTTTTTT
TRBV6-5	.	.	TRBJ1-1	CASRTNREAFF	TGTGCCAGCAGAACCAACAGGGAAGCTTTCTTT
TRBV4-3	.	.	TRBJ2-1	CASSQGAGTNNEQFF	TGCGCCAGCAGCCAAGGCGCGGGAACAAACAATGAGCAGTTCTTC
TRBV18	.	.	TRBJ2-2	CASSLSPKSTGELFF	TGTGCCAGCTCACTATCTCCGAAGAGCACCGGGGAGCTGTTTTTT
TRBV2	.	.	TRBJ2-7	CASSEGWGVSYEQYF	TGTGCCAGCAGTGAAGGATGGGGCGTTAGCTACGAGCAGTACTTC
TRBV7-2	.	.	TRBJ2-1	CASSLAPSNEQFF	TGTGCCAGCAGCTTAGCGCCCAGCAATGAGCAGTTCTTC
TRBV5-5	TRBD2	.	TRBJ2-3	CASSLGASGSIDTQYF	TGTGCCAGCAGCTTGGGTGCTAGCGGGAGTATAGATACGCAGTATTTT
TRBV10-3	.	.	TRBJ1-1	CAIRDPEQGGYEAFF	TGTGCCATCAGAGATCCCGAACAGGGTGGATATGAAGCTTTCTTT
TRBV6-5	TRBD2	.	TRBJ2-3	CASSYSSGGNTDTQYF	TGTGCCAGCAGTTACTCTAGCGGGGGGAACACAGATACGCAGTATTTT
TRBV25-1	TRBD1	.	TRBJ2-3	CASSDPGQGAWTDTQYF	TGTGCCAGCAGTGACCCGGGACAGGGGGCATGGACAGATACGCAGTATTTT
TRBV11-3	TRBD1	.	TRBJ2-1	CASSLGVFGQGHDEQFF	TGTGCCAGCAGCTTAGGCGTTTTTGGACAGGGGCACGATGAGCAGTTCTTC
TRBV28	TRBD2	.	TRBJ2-1	CASMTGGATYNEQFF	TGTGCCAGCATGACGGGAGGGGCAACCTACAATGAGCAGTTCTTC